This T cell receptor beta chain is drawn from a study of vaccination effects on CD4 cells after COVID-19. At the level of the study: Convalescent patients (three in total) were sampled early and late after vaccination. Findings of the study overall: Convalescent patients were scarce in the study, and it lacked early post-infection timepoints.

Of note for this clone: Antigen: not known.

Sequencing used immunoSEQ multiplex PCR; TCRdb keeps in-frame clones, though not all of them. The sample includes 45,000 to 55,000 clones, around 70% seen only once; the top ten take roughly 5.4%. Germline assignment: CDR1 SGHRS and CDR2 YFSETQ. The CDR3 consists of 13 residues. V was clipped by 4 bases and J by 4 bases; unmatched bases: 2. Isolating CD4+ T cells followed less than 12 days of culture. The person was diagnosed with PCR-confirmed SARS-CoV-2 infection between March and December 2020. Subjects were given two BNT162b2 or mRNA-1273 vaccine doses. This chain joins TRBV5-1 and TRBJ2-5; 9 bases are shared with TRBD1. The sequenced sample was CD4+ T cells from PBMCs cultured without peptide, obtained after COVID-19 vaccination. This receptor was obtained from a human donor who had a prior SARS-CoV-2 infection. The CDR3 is CASSLGQGETQYF. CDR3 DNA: TGCGCCAGCAGCCTGGGACAGGGAGAGACCCAGTACTTC.